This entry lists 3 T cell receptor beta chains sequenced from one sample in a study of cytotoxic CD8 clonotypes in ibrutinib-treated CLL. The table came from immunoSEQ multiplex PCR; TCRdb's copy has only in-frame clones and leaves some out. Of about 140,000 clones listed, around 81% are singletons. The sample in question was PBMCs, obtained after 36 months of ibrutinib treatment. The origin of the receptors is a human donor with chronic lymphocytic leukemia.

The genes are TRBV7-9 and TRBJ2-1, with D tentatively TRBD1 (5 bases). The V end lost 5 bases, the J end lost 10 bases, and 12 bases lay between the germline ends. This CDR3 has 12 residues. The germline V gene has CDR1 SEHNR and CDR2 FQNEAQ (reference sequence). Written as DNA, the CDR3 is TGTGCCAGCAGCAGCACGCGGACAGAGCAGTTCTTC. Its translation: CASSSTRTEQFF. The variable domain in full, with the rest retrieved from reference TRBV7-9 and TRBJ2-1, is DTGVSQNPRHKITKRGQNVTFRCDPISEHNRLYWYRQTLGQGPEFLTYFQNEAQLEKSRLLSDRFSAERPKGSFSTLEIQRTEQGDSAMYLCASSSTRTEQFFGPGTRLTVL.

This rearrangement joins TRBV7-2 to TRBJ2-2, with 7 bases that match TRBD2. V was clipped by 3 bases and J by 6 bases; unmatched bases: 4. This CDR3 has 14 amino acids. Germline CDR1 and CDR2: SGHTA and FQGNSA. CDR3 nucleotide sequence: TGTGCCAGCAGCTTGACTAGCATCTCCGGGGAGCTGTTTTTT. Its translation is CASSLTSISGELFF.

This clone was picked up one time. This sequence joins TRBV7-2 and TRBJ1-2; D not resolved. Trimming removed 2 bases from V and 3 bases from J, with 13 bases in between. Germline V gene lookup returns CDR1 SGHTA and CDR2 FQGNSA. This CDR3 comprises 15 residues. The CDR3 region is CASSLIFSNDYGYTF. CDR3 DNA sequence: TGTGCCAGCAGCTTAATTTTCTCAAATGACTATGGCTACACCTTC. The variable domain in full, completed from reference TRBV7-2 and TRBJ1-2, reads GAGVSQSPSNKVTEKGKDVELRCDPISGHTALYWYRQSLGQGLEFLIYFQGNSAPDKSGLPSDRFSAERTGGSVSTLTIQRTQQEDSAVYLCASSLIFSNDYGYTFGSGTRLTVV.